A single sample is the source of the 13 T cell receptor beta chains below, sequenced in a study of cytomegalovirus exposure and HLA in healthy donors. 60 Vbeta and 13 Jbeta primers were used in PCR. Assay used: immunoSEQ multiplex PCR; TCRdb lists only in-frame clones, some missing. Its table lists about 160,000 clones. Sequenced sample: PBMCs. The receptor set was obtained from a man in his thirties or forties in good health and CMV-seronegative.

The V and J genes are TRBV10-2 and TRBJ2-1; tentatively, D is TRBD2 (5 bases). Germline CDR1 WSHSY, CDR2 SAAADI. The V and J ends lost 4 bases and 3 bases respectively, with 13 bases between them. CDR3 length: 15 amino acids. The CDR3 bases are TGCGCCAGCAGTGTCAGAGCGGAGGACTACAATGAGCAGTTCTTC. This translates into CASSVRAEDYNEQFF.

The chain uses TRBV6-1 and TRBJ2-3, with TRBD1 matching 9 bases. J gave up 3 bases and V 6 bases, and 1 base lay outside the gene matches. There are 13 residues in the CDR3. Germline assignment: CDR1 MNHNS and CDR2 SASEGT. The CDR3 nucleotides read TGTGCCAGCAGAGGGACAGGGACAGATACGCAGTATTTT. Translation: CASRGTGTDTQYF.

J is TRBJ2-2 and V is TRBV9; D call uncertain. The CDR3 totals 17 residues. V was cut by 3 bases and J by 0 bases, with 15 bases left in between. In germline, CDR1 is SGDLS, CDR2 YYNGEE. CDR3 region: CASSAHLRRPNTGELFF. The DNA for the CDR3 is TGTGCCAGCAGCGCCCATCTCCGGCGGCCGAACACCGGGGAGCTGTTTTTT.

CDR3 nucleotides: TGTGCCATCAGTGAGTCAGGCGGGGGCGGGACTGAAGCTTTCTTT. It encodes CAISESGGGGTEAFF. This chain links TRBV10-3 with TRBJ1-1; maybe TRBD1 (6 bases). Germline values: CDR1 ENHRY, CDR2 SYGVKD. The V gene lost 0 bases and the J gene lost 5 bases, with 13 bases spanning the gap. This CDR3 contains 15 residues.

V and J are TRBV7-6 and TRBJ2-7, with a weak D call TRBD1 (5 bases). The CDR3 loop spans 14 amino acids. Germline V lookup: CDR1 SGHVS, CDR2 FNYEAQ. The V gene lost 9 bases and the J gene lost 0 bases, with 15 bases spanning the gap. The CDR3, as DNA: TGTGCCAGTACACAGGACCCCAGCTCCTACGAGCAGTACTTC. Amino acids: CASTQDPSSYEQYF.

J is TRBJ2-4 and V is TRBV7-9; possible D gene TRBD1, 6 bases. Deletions cut 4 bases from V and 6 bases from J, with 22 bases between. Germline V CDR1 and CDR2: SEHNR, FQNEAQ (reference sequence). The CDR3 runs to 17 residues. Here the CDR3 DNA reads TGTGCCAGCAGCTCAGGAGTCGTTGGGGCAGGGGTAAACATTCAGTACTTC. Translating it yields CASSSGVVGAGVNIQYF.

J is TRBJ1-2 and V is TRBV7-2, with D possibly being TRBD1 (6 bases). The length of the CDR3 is 15 residues. V lost 3 bases and J lost 6, with 17 bases in between. The germline CDR1 and CDR2 sequences are SGHTA and FQGNSA. CDR3 amino acids: CASSFTTGSVDGYTF. The CDR3 region has the DNA TGTGCCAGCAGCTTTACCACAGGGTCCGTCGATGGCTACACCTTC.

This chain links TRBV7-8 with TRBJ2-1, with 11 bases identical to TRBD2. Trimming cost V 0 bases and J 4 bases; bases outside gene matches: 2. Germline V gives CDR1 SGHVS, CDR2 FQNEAQ. The CDR3 has 16 residues. DNA for the CDR3: TGTGCCAGCAGCTTAGCCGGGACTAGCGGATACAATGAGCAGTTCTTC. Translated, it gives CASSLAGTSGYNEQFF.

This rearrangement joins TRBV7-3 to TRBJ1-1, with D maybe TRBD1 (6 bases). The germline gives CDR1 SGHTA, CDR2 FQGTGA. Trimming stripped 5 bases from V and 5 bases from J, with 12 bases between. CDR3 length equals 13 residues. Written as DNA, the CDR3 is TGTGCCAGCAGCACGAACAGGGAGACTGAAGCTTTCTTT. Its translation is CASSTNRETEAFF.

The chain has TRBV6-1 and TRBJ2-2; a possible D gene is TRBD2 (5 bases). The CDR3 extends over 15 amino acids. V dropped 7 bases and J dropped 0 bases, with 12 bases sitting between them. Germline V lookup: CDR1 MNHNS, CDR2 SASEGT. The chain's CDR3 is CASTSGGANTGELFF. CDR3 nucleotides: TGTGCCAGCACGAGCGGCGGAGCGAACACCGGGGAGCTGTTTTTT.

The CDR3 region is CASSLGQDHSPLHF. In DNA form, the CDR3 reads TGTGCCAGCAGCTTGGGACAGGACCATTCACCCCTCCACTTT. This rearrangement joins TRBV5-4 to TRBJ1-6; tentative D call: TRBD1 (6 bases). The CDR3 is 14 residues long. The germline V and J ends were trimmed by 0 bases and 8 bases, with 9 bases remaining between them. Germline CDR1 and CDR2: SGHNT and YYREEE (reference sequence).

The chain carries TRBV13 and TRBJ1-1; 9 positions match TRBD1. The germline V gene has CDR1 PRHDT and CDR2 FYEKMQ (reference sequence). The CDR3 loop spans 17 amino acids. The J segment lost 5 bases and the V segment lost 7 bases, leaving 17 bases of the junction unmatched. This chain's CDR3 is CASTAGTGIFRGTEAFF. DNA for the CDR3: TGTGCCAGCACCGCCGGGACAGGGATTTTTAGAGGGACTGAAGCTTTCTTT.

The J gene is TRBJ2-5, the V gene TRBV30, with D unresolved. The DNA matches TRBJ2-7 better at its end, which makes the J call doubtful. The germline CDR1 and CDR2 sequences are GTSNPN and SVGIG (reference sequence). The CDR3 has 11 residues. CDR3 in DNA: TGTGCCTGGACCCGAGCCTACGAGCAGTACTTC. Amino acid sequence: CAWTRAYEQYF.